This passage covers 24 T cell receptor beta chains from one sample sequenced in a study of T cell responses to AZD1222 COVID-19 vaccine. Assay: immunoSEQ multiplex PCR; the TCRdb copy retains only in-frame clones and omits some. Of fewer than 120,000 clones listed, about 95% were seen once; the top ten hold roughly 3.1%. The sequencing here drew on peripheral blood, taken 28 days after the second AZD1222 dose. All receptors come from an adult who received the AZD1222 COVID-19 vaccine.

The chain is built from TRBV19 and TRBJ1-2; D perhaps matches TRBD1 (6 bases). Trimming took off 7 bases at V and 8 bases at J, with 23 bases between the two ends. Germline CDR1 reads LNHDA; CDR2 reads SQIVND (reference sequence). The CDR3 loop spans 15 amino acids. This CDR3 reads CASTPQGIVLWGYTF. CDR3 DNA sequence: TGTGCCAGTACCCCTCAGGGGATCGTTCTCTGGGGCTACACCTTC.

The genes are TRBV11-2 and TRBJ2-2, with D perhaps given as TRBD1 or TRBD2 (5 bases each). V was trimmed by 5 bases and J by 2 bases, leaving 12 bases between them. The CDR3 runs to 15 residues. The germline gives CDR1 SGHAT, CDR2 FQNNGV. CDR3 protein: CASSAWDGNTGELFF. CDR3 sequence (DNA): TGTGCCAGCAGCGCCTGGGACGGCAACACCGGGGAGCTGTTTTTT. The full variable domain, completed using reference TRBV11-2 and TRBJ2-2, is EAGVAQSPRYKIIEKRQSVAFWCNPISGHATLYWYQQILGQGPKLLIQFQNNGVVDDSQLPKDRFSAERLKGVDSTLKIQPAKLEDSAVYLCASSAWDGNTGELFFGEGSRLTVL.

Only one count was recorded for this clone. J is TRBJ2-3 and V is TRBV6-5; the D is unclear. The V end was cut by 5 bases, the J end by 2 bases, with 8 bases between. CDR1 MNHEY and CDR2 SVGAGI come from the germline V gene. CDR3 length: 13 residues. The CDR3: CASSQSLTDTQYF. CDR3 DNA sequence: TGTGCCAGCAGTCAAAGCCTCACAGATACGCAGTATTTT.

V is TRBV6-5 and J is TRBJ1-2; D is uncertain. V was pared by 0 bases and J by 3 bases, with 14 bases between. The CDR3 covers 16 residues. Germline values: CDR1 MNHEY, CDR2 SVGAGI. In nucleotides, the CDR3 is TGTGCCAGCAGTTACTCCAAAATAGACGGAGACTATGGCTACACCTTC. It codes for CASSYSKIDGDYGYTF.

The rearrangement joins TRBV18 to TRBJ1-6; D is undetermined. CDR3 length equals 13 residues. The ends were cut back, 5 bases at V and 8 bases at J, with 10 bases in the middle. In germline, CDR1 is KGHSH, CDR2 LQKENI. CDR3 bases: TGTGCCAGCTCAGTCACCGTTGATTCACCCCTCCACTTT. Protein: CASSVTVDSPLHF.

This chain connects TRBV7-2 to TRBJ2-7; D is perhaps TRBD1 or TRBD2 (7 bases each). With 4 bases removed from V and 4 bases from J, the gap between germline ends came to 14 bases. Per germline, CDR1 SGHTA and CDR2 FQGNSA. The CDR3 has 14 amino acids. CDR3 region: CASSWSRGGYEQYF. CDR3 in DNA: TGTGCCAGCAGCTGGAGCAGGGGGGGGTACGAGCAGTACTTC.

The CDR3, as DNA: TGCGCCAGCAGCTTGGCCGCTAGCGGGGGGGTTGAGACCCAGTACTTC. It translates to CASSLAASGGVETQYF. The chain couples TRBV5-1 to TRBJ2-5; 12 bases agree with TRBD2. Trimming at V came to 0 bases and at J to 5 bases, leaving 5 bases not matched to a gene. Per germline, CDR1 SGHRS and CDR2 YFSETQ. The CDR3 extends over 16 amino acids. Filled out from reference TRBV5-1 and TRBJ2-5, the complete variable domain reads KAGVTQTPRYLIKTRGQQVTLSCSPISGHRSVSWYQQTPGQGLQFLFEYFSETQRNKGNFPGRFSGRQFSNSRSEMNVSTLELGDSALYLCASSLAASGGVETQYFGPGTRLLVL.

The genes are TRBV7-9 and TRBJ1-2; D gene unclear. CDR1 and CDR2 from the germline V gene are SEHNR and FQNEAQ (reference sequence). This CDR3 has 9 amino acids. The V and J ends lost 5 bases and 10 bases respectively, with 5 bases between them. CDR3 sequence reads: CASSPAYTF. DNA of the CDR3: TGTGCCAGCAGCCCGGCCTACACCTTC.

The rearrangement links TRBV18 to TRBJ2-5, with 9 bases lining up with TRBD1. From germline, CDR1 is KGHSH and CDR2 LQKENI. Unmatched junction bases numbered 3, after V lost 7 bases and J lost 3 bases. The CDR3 contains 13 residues. CDR3 amino acids: CASYRTGEETQYF. The CDR3 DNA follows: TGTGCCAGCTATCGGACAGGGGAAGAGACCCAGTACTTC.

The chain has TRBV7-2 and TRBJ1-6; D gene ambiguous. This CDR3 has 16 amino acids. V was pared by 5 bases and J by 0 bases, with 11 bases between. The germline gives CDR1 SGHTA, CDR2 FQGNSA. The CDR3 loop reads CASSQRPSSYNSPLHF. The CDR3 DNA sequence: TGTGCCAGCAGCCAAAGGCCGAGCTCCTATAATTCACCCCTCCACTTT.

The V and J genes are TRBV27 and TRBJ2-1; possible D gene TRBD1, 5 bases. The V and J ends lost 7 bases and 4 bases respectively, with 14 bases between them. The CDR3 runs 14 residues. Germline loops: CDR1 MNHEY, CDR2 SMNVEV (reference sequence). The CDR3 here is CASNELGAYNEQFF. The CDR3 nucleotides are TGTGCCAGCAACGAATTAGGGGCTTACAATGAGCAGTTCTTC.

The CDR3 reads CASSLTSQETQYF. CDR3 coding DNA: TGCGCCAGCAGCTTGACCAGCCAAGAGACCCAGTACTTC. The V and J genes are TRBV5-1 and TRBJ2-5; no reliable D call. V lost 1 base to trimming and J lost 1 base, with 5 bases between them. The CDR3 contains 13 residues. CDR1 is SGHRS and CDR2 is YFSETQ in the germline V gene.

Turning to this clone: Other DNA sequences within the sample encode an identical CDR3. The chain has TRBV18 and TRBJ2-7; D gene unclear. Trimming took 3 bases from V and 3 from J, leaving 3 bases between them. The germline V gene encodes CDR1 KGHSH and CDR2 LQKENI. The CDR3 sequence is 11 residues long. The CDR3 protein is CASSPGYEQYF. The CDR3 DNA sequence: TGTGCCAGCTCACCCGGCTACGAGCAGTACTTC.

This chain joins TRBV6-4 and TRBJ2-1; 8 nucleotides align to TRBD1. Per germline, CDR1 MRHNA and CDR2 SNTAGT. There are 13 residues in the CDR3. Unmatched junction bases numbered 5, after V lost 8 bases and J lost 5 bases. For the CDR3, the DNA is TGTGCCAGCTCAGGGGGCGAACACAATGAGCAGTTCTTC. Translated: CASSGGEHNEQFF.

This chain links TRBV29-1 with TRBJ1-5; D perhaps matches TRBD1 (6 bases). Per germline, CDR1 SQVTM and CDR2 ANQGSEA. V dropped 5 bases and J dropped 5 bases, with 16 bases sitting between them. The CDR3 is made up of 14 amino acids. In nucleotides, the CDR3 is TGCAGCGTTTCAAGGGGGGCAGGGGATCAGCCCCAGCATTTT. Residues: CSVSRGAGDQPQHF.

The chain joins TRBV6-1 to TRBJ1-2; D is possibly TRBD1 (6 bases). Per germline, CDR1 MNHNS and CDR2 SASEGT. V was shortened by 0 bases and J by 4 bases, with 15 bases between the two germline ends. CDR3 length: 16 residues. DNA for the CDR3: TGTGCCAGCAGTGAAGCGCTTCTAGGGGGTGGCTATGGCTACACCTTC. Protein: CASSEALLGGGYGYTF.

This clone was seen a single time. The V gene is TRBV5-6, the J gene TRBJ2-6; D is undetermined. The CDR3 runs to 15 residues. The V and J ends lost 4 bases and 0 bases respectively, with 8 bases between them. Germline V gene sequence: CDR1 SGHDT, CDR2 YYEEEE. CDR3 loop: CASSVTFSGANVLTF. The CDR3 nucleotides are TGTGCCAGCAGCGTTACTTTCTCTGGGGCCAACGTCCTGACTTTC.

The V call is TRBV6-5, the J call TRBJ1-1, with no clear D. The CDR3 runs to 13 residues. The V and J ends lost 5 bases and 1 base respectively, with 8 bases between them. CDR1 is MNHEY, CDR2 SVGAGI, per germline. CDR3 sequence reads: CASSRLGNTEAFF. The CDR3, as DNA: TGTGCCAGCAGTCGACTTGGGAACACTGAAGCTTTCTTT.

This rearrangement joins TRBV5-5 to TRBJ1-2; D uncertain. The CDR3 runs 12 residues. Germline CDR1 reads SGHKS; CDR2 reads YYEKEE (reference sequence). V was shortened by 4 bases and J by 8 bases, with 12 bases between the two germline ends. The CDR3 coding sequence is TGTGCCAGCAGCCCCGTAGGCCGAGGCTACACCTTC. Translated, it gives CASSPVGRGYTF.

The chain links TRBV19 to TRBJ1-1; 11 bases line up with TRBD1. The V gene end was trimmed by 5 bases and the J gene end by 4 bases; junction bases not matched to a gene: 3. There are 14 residues in the CDR3. Per germline, CDR1 LNHDA and CDR2 SQIVND (reference sequence). The CDR3 protein is CASSPDRGPTEAFF. DNA of the CDR3: TGTGCCAGTAGTCCGGACAGGGGGCCCACTGAAGCTTTCTTT.

This chain connects TRBV19 to TRBJ1-2; D unresolved. The CDR3 is made up of 12 amino acids. Trimming left V 5 bases short and J 8 bases short, with 12 bases between. Germline assignment: CDR1 LNHDA and CDR2 SQIVND (reference sequence). The CDR3 DNA is TGTGCCAGTAGTGCTACGGCGGGAGGCTACACCTTC. This codes for CASSATAGGYTF.

In its sample, this clone was seen once. J is TRBJ1-4 and V is TRBV6-5; no reliable D call. The CDR3 contains 13 residues. The germline CDR1 and CDR2 sequences are MNHEY and SVGAGI. V was shortened by 6 bases and J by 6 bases, with 11 bases between the two germline ends. The CDR3, as DNA: TGTGCCAGCAGAGGAGGACGTTATGAAAAACTGTTTTTT. Encoded protein: CASRGGRYEKLFF.

CDR3 region: CASKRQNNNQPQHF. CDR3 nucleotide sequence: TGTGCCAGTAAGAGACAGAATAACAATCAGCCCCAGCATTTT. The V and J genes are TRBV19 and TRBJ1-5, with D possibly matching TRBD1 (5 bases). Germline-derived CDR1 and CDR2 are LNHDA and SQIVND (reference sequence). Trimming left V 7 bases short and J 3 bases short, with 13 bases between. The CDR3 consists of 14 residues.

This clone occurred a few times. In DNA, the CDR3 is TGTGCCAGTAGTGAACCATCCGGGAGGCAAAATTCACCCCTCCACTTT. It codes for CASSEPSGRQNSPLHF. The chain employs TRBV19 and TRBJ1-6; D not resolved. V lost 5 bases to trimming and J lost 7 bases, with 18 bases between them. In germline, CDR1 is LNHDA, CDR2 SQIVND (reference sequence). The CDR3 length is 16 residues.